This T cell receptor beta chain comes out of a study of T cells in Graves' hyperthyroidism and ophthalmopathy. RNA transcripts were the template for amplifying TCR beta CDR3 regions. RT-PCR in the first round (using the HTBI primer set) targeted the TCR CDR3. TCRdb processed the multiplex PCR reads anew with MiXCR; each CDR3 protein has one entry. The sample includes some 560,000 distinct CDR3 sequences, 15% to 17% of them seen just once. This clonotype has just a few counts. Newly diagnosed hyperthyroidism, duration under 2 months, in patients aged 18 to 65. Investigators excluded patients with uncontrolled infection, other autoimmune disease, pregnancy or lactation. Source material: blood. This TCR was recovered from a woman in her twenties or thirties with Graves' hyperthyroidism.

The CDR3 loop is CASSPGHGNQPQHF. CDR3 nucleotides: TGTGCCAGCAGTCCGGGACATGGCAATCAGCCCCAGCATTTT. The chain employs TRBV27 and TRBJ1-5; perhaps TRBD1 as D (6 bases). The CDR3 runs 14 residues. The germline CDR1 and CDR2 sequences are MNHEY and SMNVEV (reference sequence). Trimming shortened V by 5 bases and J by 2 bases, and 10 bases separated the two germline ends.